This T cell receptor (beta chain) was found in a study of blood T cell repertoires in COVID-19. In the study overall: The United States, Italy and Spain supplied acute and convalescent COVID-19 samples. T cells, B-cell-depleted T cells, or PBMCs supplied cDNA or gDNA.

Those enrolled, adults aged roughly 18 to 90 years, came from roughly 23 US areas. Cohort placement rested on clinical history that participants reported themselves. Sequencing was performed with immunoSEQ multiplex PCR; in TCRdb, only in-frame clones are kept and a portion is missing. The data show 200,000 to 250,000 clones, about 91% seen once. The CDR3 has 16 amino acids. V was shortened by 1 base and J by 0 bases, with 12 bases between the two germline ends. Germline CDR1 is LGHDT and CDR2 is YNNKEL (reference sequence). The sequencing sample was made of PBMCs or T cells enriched from blood (not recorded which). This clonotype was sampled from a woman aged 30 to 39 with acute COVID-19. The V call is TRBV3-1 (or the pseudogene TRBV3-2), the J call TRBJ2-5; D remains ambiguous. CDR3 in amino acids: CASSQADWVYQETQYF. Here the CDR3 DNA reads TGTGCCAGCAGCCAAGCCGACTGGGTGTACCAAGAGACCCAGTACTTC.